Given below is one TCR beta chain in context. This clone has just one count. No antigen is known for it. Base-call qualities are not available, and no considerably larger clone is one nucleotide away. Taken from the germline V gene, the CDR1 and CDR2 loops are SQVTM and ANQGSEA. Taken from cysteine to phenylalanine, the CDR3 has 13 residues. The retained sequence is limited to the CDR3, 39 bases, with the frame set at the first base. Trimming removed 0 bases from V and 7 bases from J; the gene matches leave 3 bases unexplained. This record comes from a study of T cell changes during pregnancy in multiple sclerosis (dated by TCRdb to about 2019). Background on the whole study: The study looked at changes in the T cell repertoire across pregnancy in women with multiple sclerosis.

Library method: the immunoSEQ multiplex PCR assay. Entries here come from immuneACCESS through TCRdb and include only in-frame sequences with V and J called. Some clones fail to appear in such tables; in the studies checked, an unresolved V gene covers under half of the shortfall, and the cause of the remainder is unknown. Within this sample are roughly 45,000 clones, with just under 95% of them counted one time only. The ten largest account for 3.9% of the sample. This receptor was obtained from a female donor with multiple sclerosis, enrolled in a pregnancy study. The source was CD8+ T cells from peripheral blood mononuclear cells, collected after pregnancy. The rearrangement joined TRBV29-1 to TRBJ1-1; 9 of the junction bases match TRBD1. The CDR3 loop reads CSVEEGTGFEAFF. The DNA is as follows: TGCAGCGTTGAAGAGGGGACAGGGTTTGAAGCTTTCTTT. With all but the CDR3 taken from the reference TRBV29-1 and TRBJ1-1 genes, the full variable domain is: SAVISQKPSRDICQRGTSLTIQCQVDSQVTMMFWYRQQPGQSLTLIATANQGSEATYESGFVIDKFPISRPNLTFSTLTVSNMSPEDSSIYLCSVEEGTGFEAFFGQGTRLTVV.